This T cell receptor beta chain was profiled in a study of blood T cell repertoires in COVID-19. Study-wide background: Italy, Spain and the United States were the sources of the convalescent and acute COVID-19 samples. In each case, the material was cDNA or gDNA derived from T cells, B-cell-depleted T cells, or PBMCs.

This clone showed up just once. V shed 1 base and J 0 bases; nucleotides not matched to a gene: 7. The germline V gene has CDR1 SGHVS and CDR2 FNYEAQ. The CDR3 consists of 17 residues. Those who participated ranged in age from 18 to 89 years and resided in about two dozen US areas. Exposed enrollees had met someone with a PCR-confirmed or clinician-diagnosed COVID-19 case at some point within the 2 weeks before study entry. Some clones are missing from TCRdb's copy, which holds only in-frame ones; the method was immunoSEQ multiplex PCR. Counted here are 330,000 or so clones, about nine tenths occurring once; the ten biggest clones make up under 1.2%.

The chain uses TRBV7-6 and TRBJ2-5; TRBD2 matches at 8 bases. Sequenced sample: PBMCs or T cells enriched from blood (not recorded which). The clonotype comes from a woman aged 25 to 39 who had been exposed to COVID-19. The CDR3 protein is CASSLEGQRGYQETQYF. The CDR3 coding sequence is TGTGCCAGCAGCTTAGAAGGCCAGCGGGGGTACCAAGAGACCCAGTACTTC.